This entry lists 10 T cell receptor beta chains sequenced from one sample in a study of T cell responses to AZD1222 COVID-19 vaccine. Data came from immunoSEQ multiplex PCR; TCRdb stores just in-frame clones and leaves some out. Of 130,000 to 150,000 clones in the sample, approximately 91% are singletons; the top ten hold 5.4%. This specimen consisted of peripheral blood, obtained 28 days after the second dose of the MenACWY control vaccine. These receptors were obtained from an adult who received the MenACWY meningococcal vaccine as a control.

V is TRBV11-3 and J is TRBJ2-7; D is undetermined. The CDR3 consists of 12 residues. The germline V gene encodes CDR1 SGHNT and CDR2 YENEEA. V lost 0 bases to trimming and J lost 6 bases, with 6 bases between them. The CDR3 nucleotides read TGTGCCAGCAGCTTAGAAAGGGTCGAGCAGTACTTC. It is translated as CASSLERVEQYF.

The V call is TRBV4-1, the J call TRBJ1-2; no clear D. Germline V gene data show CDR1 as MGHRA and CDR2 as YSYEKL. Trimming pared 6 bases from V and 7 bases from J, leaving 18 bases between. The CDR3 contains 14 residues. In DNA, the CDR3 is TGCGCCAGCAGAGTCATTGGGGAGGAAAGTGGCTACACCTTC. It is translated as CASRVIGEESGYTF.

CDR3 protein: CASSQSPPGQGHTEAFF. CDR3 in DNA: TGCGCCAGCAGCCAATCCCCCCCTGGACAGGGCCACACTGAAGCTTTCTTT. V gene TRBV5-1 combines with J gene TRBJ1-1, with 8 bases lining up with TRBD1. Germline V gene data show CDR1 as SGHRS and CDR2 as YFSETQ. After removal of 4 bases from V and 3 bases from J, the junction contained 14 bases not matched to a gene. The CDR3 spans 17 residues.

V gene TRBV6-5 combines with J gene TRBJ2-3; TRBD1 or TRBD2 may be the D gene (6 bases each). This CDR3 is 14 amino acids long. Germline CDR1 MNHEY, CDR2 SVGAGI. The ends were cut back, 0 bases at V and 7 bases at J, with 11 bases in the middle. This CDR3 is CASSYSKGGNTQYF. The CDR3 coding sequence is TGTGCCAGCAGTTACTCCAAGGGGGGCAATACGCAGTATTTT.

The chain uses TRBV18 and TRBJ1-3; unclear D gene. This CDR3 is 15 amino acids long. Trimming took 3 bases from V and 0 from J, leaving 9 bases between them. From germline, CDR1 is KGHSH and CDR2 LQKENI. In DNA form, the CDR3 reads TGTGCCAGCTCACCTGGACGGAGCTCTGGAAACACCATATATTTT. Encoded protein: CASSPGRSSGNTIYF.

V and J are TRBV5-6 and TRBJ1-1, with no clear D. Trimming removed 0 bases at V and 1 base at J, with 4 bases between. In germline, CDR1 is SGHDT, CDR2 YYEEEE. The CDR3 contains 13 residues. In DNA form, the CDR3 reads TGTGCCAGCAGCTTGGACACGAACACTGAAGCTTTCTTT. As protein: CASSLDTNTEAFF.

V is TRBV28 and J is TRBJ2-1, with 7 nucleotides matching TRBD1. With 5 bases clipped from V and 1 base from J, the junction kept 11 bases outside the gene matches. The CDR3 totals 17 residues. Germline CDR1 reads MDHEN; CDR2 reads SYDVKM. The CDR3 loop is CASSPPTGKKSYNEQFF. The CDR3 DNA follows: TGTGCCAGCAGTCCTCCGACAGGGAAAAAATCCTACAATGAGCAGTTCTTC.

The chain combines TRBV6-6 with TRBJ1-5; no firm D call. Trimming left V 7 bases short and J 2 bases short, with 6 bases between. The CDR3 contains 12 residues. Germline CDR1 and CDR2: MNHNY and SVGAGI (reference sequence). CDR3 in amino acids: CASTFGNQPQHF. The CDR3 DNA is TGTGCCAGCACATTCGGCAATCAGCCCCAGCATTTT.

The chain uses TRBV6-2 or TRBV6-3 and TRBJ2-6; D is ambiguous. Germline lookup yields CDR1 MNHEY and CDR2 SVGEGT. The CDR3 length is 15 residues. Trimming left V 2 bases short and J 1 base short, with 6 bases between. CDR3: CASSYPGSGANVLTF. In DNA form, the CDR3 reads TGTGCCAGCAGTTACCCCGGGTCTGGGGCCAACGTCCTGACTTTC.

In its sample, this clone was seen once. The rearrangement uses TRBV19 and TRBJ1-4; 11 nucleotides align to TRBD1. Germline V lookup: CDR1 LNHDA, CDR2 SQIVND (reference sequence). The ends lost 7 bases at V and 7 bases at J; junction bases unmatched: 2. The CDR3 contains 13 residues. The CDR3 DNA follows: TGTGCCAGTATGGACAGGGGGCTTGAAAAACTGTTTTTT. Its translation: CASMDRGLEKLFF.